This T cell receptor beta chain came from a study of human T cells and chemical hapten exposure. Study as a whole: A 2 cm by 2 cm inner upper arm patch received 2% DPC for sensitization.

TCRdb itself ran the RACE reads through MiXCR, one entry per CDR3 protein. Of over 85,000 distinct CDR3 sequences listed, 9% to 9.5% are singletons. Noted time point: patch test 2, 6 weeks after DPC sensitization. The treatment was: therapeutic diphenylcyclopropenone sensitization with weekly scalp DPC. This clonotype was counted at least ten times. One end of the junction fails to match germline, which may point to a read error. This CDR3 has 13 residues. Germline values: CDR1 SGHAT, CDR2 FQDESV (reference sequence). This chain connects TRBV11-1 to TRBJ2-7, with D uncertain. The source material was whole blood, sampled in connection with sensitization to the hapten diphenylcyclopropenone (DPC). This TCR was recovered from a woman in her 40s with alopecia areata. Some clones in this sample may be carry-over from other donors' samples. In nucleotides, the CDR3 is TGTGTCAGCAGCTTCGACGTCCCGTGGGAGCAGTACTTC. Its protein is CVSSFDVPWEQYF. Full variable domain (rest looked up from reference TRBV11-1 and TRBJ2-7): EAEVAQSPRYKITEKSQAVAFWCDPISGHATLYWYRQILGQGPELLVQFQDESVVDDSQLPKDRFSAERLKGVDSTLKIQPAELGDSAMYLCVSSFDVPWEQYFGPGTRLTVT.